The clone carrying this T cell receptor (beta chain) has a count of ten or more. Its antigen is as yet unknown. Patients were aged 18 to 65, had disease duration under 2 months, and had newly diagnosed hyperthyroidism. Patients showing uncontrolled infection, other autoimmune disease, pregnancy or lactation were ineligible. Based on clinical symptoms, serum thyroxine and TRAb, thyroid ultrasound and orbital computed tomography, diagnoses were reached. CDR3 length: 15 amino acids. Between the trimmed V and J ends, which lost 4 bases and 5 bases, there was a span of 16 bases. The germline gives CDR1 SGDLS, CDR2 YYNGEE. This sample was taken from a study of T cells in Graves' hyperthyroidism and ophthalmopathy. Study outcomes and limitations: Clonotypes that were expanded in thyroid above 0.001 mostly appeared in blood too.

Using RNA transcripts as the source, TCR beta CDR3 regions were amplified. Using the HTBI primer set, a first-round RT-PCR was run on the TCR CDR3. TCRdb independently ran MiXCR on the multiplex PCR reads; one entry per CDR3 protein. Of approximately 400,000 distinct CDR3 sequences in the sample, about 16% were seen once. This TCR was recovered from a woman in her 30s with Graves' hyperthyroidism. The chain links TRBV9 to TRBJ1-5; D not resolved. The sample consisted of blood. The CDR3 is CASSLGGSRDQPQHF. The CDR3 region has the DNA TGTGCCAGCAGCCTGGGTGGCAGCCGGGATCAGCCCCAGCATTTT.